This T cell receptor beta chain was documented in a study of cytomegalovirus exposure and HLA in healthy donors (dated by TCRdb to 2016 to 2017). The study in broad terms: An earlier analysis of approximately 600 of the donors reported 250 to 300 Gb of sequence data and roughly 110 million unique TCR beta sequences from approximately 180 million T cells. Approximately 300 gigabases of sequencing data and 70 million to 100 million unique TCR sequences made up an early release that covered roughly 670 HLA-typed donors. The genetic ancestry cluster associated with self-reported Caucasian donors included 81% of the roughly 410 genotyped donors. The aim of the study was to test whether cataloging public T cell receptors could identify signatures of past pathogen exposure. The study used immunosequencing to profile the T cell repertoires of about 670 subjects and linked those repertoires to cytomegalovirus serostatus. A separate validation cohort of roughly 130 different subjects was used in addition to the 666-subject first cohort. To predict cytomegalovirus infection status, the study combined high-throughput TCR immunosequencing, statistical association of individual TCRs with disease status, and machine learning. A later analysis re-examined previously published TCR beta repertoires from more than 550 donors and added high-resolution HLA genotyping to investigate patterns of TCR occurrence. Rather than using new phenotypic data, the later analysis identified candidate immune exposures from TCR beta sequences and from how often those sequences occurred across donors. An earlier analysis of roughly 600 of the donors used high-throughput TCR beta sequencing to judge whether each TCR beta V gene segment behaved as functional or pseudogenic. Donor age, sex, ethnicity and CMV serostatus were compiled together with the repertoire data. Genome-wide SNP genotypes for about 65% of the 666 donors were used in a later genetic analysis, which treated that subset as a discovery cohort. Every repertoire in the discovery cohort had been generated on one and the same sequencing platform. Both class I and class II loci were covered by HLA typing, at four-digit resolution. Typing coverage varied by locus: about 629-630 donors for A, B, C, DRB1 and DQB1; roughly 500 for DQA1; more than 600 for DPA1; roughly 470 for DPB1. Several DR-DQ haplotypes were handled as single units for association and clustering because linkage in the cohort was strong. Among roughly 400 genotyped donors of the cohort, an average of approximately 240,000 unique TCR beta nucleotide sequences were sequenced per donor, roughly 20% of them non-productive.

This clone was recorded once. Its antigen is not yet known. There are no base qualities to consult, and no much larger clone falls within one base. Library creation used the immunoSEQ multiplex PCR assay. For the multiplex PCR, a mixture combining 60 forward primers for TCR Vbeta segments and 13 reverse primers for TCR Jbeta segments was used. A multiplex PCR assay on genomic DNA amplified the CDR3 region of rearranged TCR beta genes. The amplified TCR beta libraries were sequenced on the Illumina HiSeq System as 87-base-pair reads. The authors processed their data as follows. In a later analysis, 80 million or so unique TCR beta chains were counted across the approximately 620 repertoires, and roughly 11 million of these chains were shared by at least two donors. A nearest-neighbor algorithm error-corrected the raw reads and collapsed the reads into unique sequences, merging closely related sequences to remove PCR and sequencing errors. To assign V, D and J gene segments, CDR3 sequences were aligned to IMGT reference sequences. For a sequence to be retained, at least a six-nucleotide match to both a V gene segment and a J gene segment was required. A rearrangement was called productive if the CDR3 had no stop codons and remained in frame with V and J, and every other rearrangement was called non-productive. CDR3 was defined by IMGT convention, running from the second conserved V-encoded cysteine to the conserved J-encoded phenylalanine. Sequences without an unambiguous match to a single V gene segment were excluded from the earlier analysis of about 600 of the donors. An earlier analysis of several hundred of the donors called V segments functional above 56.7% productive rearrangements and segregating when the between-donor standard deviation exceeded 5%. To diagnose cytomegalovirus status from the catalog of TCR beta chain sequences, a statistical classification framework was built. V and J gene assignment, in a later analysis, came from comparing TCR nucleotide sequences with IMGT/GENE-DB human TR gene sequences. The TCRdist pipeline was used in a later analysis to assign CDR3 sequences and most-parsimonious VDJ recombination scenarios. In a later analysis, each TCR beta chain was defined by its CDR3 amino acid sequence together with its V-gene family, and reads lacking a unique V-gene family were excluded. In a later analysis, 500 to 700 highly shared, low-generation-probability nucleotide sequences were removed to address suspected cross-contamination and a sequencing artifact. In a later analysis, a clonal expansion index for each public chain was calculated from normalized within-repertoire ranks of inferred template counts. Generation probabilities in a later analysis came from a VDJ recombination model fitted to out-of-frame rearrangements, and those results were checked against IGoR. Hypergeometric tests were used in a later analysis to score TCR-TCR, TCR-HLA and TCR-CMV co-occurrence, with a repertoire-size bias correction applied to the TCR pairs. To estimate false discovery rates, a later analysis permuted the HLA or CMV assignments 20 times. In a later analysis, co-occurring TCRs were grouped using DBSCAN, and TCRdist sequence similarity was added for clustering within HLA-allele-positive subsets. Repertoires with fewer than 30,000 or more than 120,000 public chains, plus five repertoires with anomalous nucleotide sharing, were excluded from co-occurrence clustering. This is the immuneACCESS table as TCRdb keeps it, with only in-frame sequences that have V and J called. A part of the clones is gone; compared with another copy, unresolved V genes explain less than half, and the rest is unexplained. V and J calls and clone size are copied from that table; D and trimming were computed from the DNA. Across this sample there are about 130,000 clones, with roughly four fifths seen only once. Around 3% of the sample comes from the top ten.

The cohort consisted of 650 to 850 healthy bone marrow donors. At the time of sampling, all cohort members were nominally healthy, though unrecorded immune exposures were likely present. The donor tested CMV seronegative and was one of the 352 seronegative cohort members. A peripheral blood sample was provided by each donor, and peripheral blood mononuclear cells were used for TCR beta sequencing. Genomic DNA was extracted from the blood cell samples with the Qiagen DNeasy Blood Extraction Kit. Paper-wide results and their limitations: A later analysis found that most CMV-associated TCR beta chains appeared HLA-restricted, with HLA associations seemingly driven largely by CMV exposure. A further reported finding was that TCR beta sequences accurately predicted the HLA-A and HLA-B alleles for most subjects in the first cohort. It was suggested by the authors that the approach could potentially be generalized to other disease states and immunological phenotypes. Compared with equally common non-associated chains, HLA-associated TCR beta chains in a later analysis were more clonally expanded and had lower generation probabilities. Some IMGT-functional V segments, including TRBV6-2 and TRBV6-3, could not be distinguished by the 87-base-pair reads and were therefore excluded. Correlated functional status among segregating V segments might reflect linkage disequilibrium, but an unknown experimental factor could not be ruled out. At a false discovery rate of 0.05, a later analysis linked 16,951 TCR beta sequences to specific HLA alleles. Most TCR sequences were seen in very few donors, while some public TCRs were found in many individuals. The classifier was reported to diagnose cytomegalovirus status with high specificity and sensitivity in both the original cohort and the validation cohort. A total of about 180 TCR beta chains were listed by the study as associated with cytomegalovirus. The earlier analysis of around 600 of the donors excluded around 17 rarely observed V segments, including chromosome 9 orphons, because counts were too low. In a later genetic analysis, a missense DCLRE1C variant was associated with V-gene and J-gene trimming of TCR beta chains, and the association was replicated in an independent cohort. Several of the top co-occurrence clusters appeared to be linked to parvovirus B19, influenza, CMV and Epstein-Barr virus, according to a later analysis. Because HLA typing was missing for some donors at each locus, association tests included only the typed subset. The presence/absence analyses assumed that sequencing depth was roughly uniform across donors, and that assumption may not be true. Assigning TCR associations to individual alleles was difficult when HLA alleles, especially DR and DQ, strongly co-occurred. CMV serostatus was the only immune exposure information available for the cohort. According to a later analysis, TCR association rates differed among HLA loci, with DRB1 alleles showing the most associated TCRs and HLA-C alleles showing the fewest. In an earlier analysis of some 500 of the donors, most TCR beta V segments appeared in productive rearrangements about 90% or about 30% of the time, broadly matching IMGT annotations. In a later genetic analysis, fewer N-insertions in productive TCRs were reported among donors in an Asian-associated ancestry cluster than the approximately 710-donor mean. The sequencing pipeline was judged likely to have produced a cluster of highly shared sequence variants as a technical artifact. This cohort had only TCR beta chains sequenced, and the lack of alpha or paired-chain data limited which features could be detected. A few of the identified cytomegalovirus-associated TCR beta chains were confirmed in vitro to be specific for cytomegalovirus antigens.

Looking up the germline V gene (reference sequence) yields CDR1 LNHDA and CDR2 SQIVND. Unmatched junction bases come to 6, with V trimmed by 7 bases and J by 0 bases. From the cysteine through the phenylalanine, the CDR3 covers 15 amino acids. The sequence is cut down to CDR3 DNA, 45 bases in frame from base 1. The chain is encoded by TRBV19 joined to TRBJ1-3, with 7 middle bases fitting TRBD1. This receptor was taken from a boy aged 2 to 10 in good health and CMV-seronegative. Material: PBMCs. Read as DNA, the sequence is TGTGCCAGTACGGCGGGACAGAGCTCTGGAAACACCATATATTTT. The encoded protein is CASTAGQSSGNTIYF.